A single T cell receptor beta chain is shown here with its context. Grouping used clinical history reported by participants in a survey and questionnaire. The sample belongs to a study of blood T cell repertoires in COVID-19. Study-wide context: T cells, B-cell-depleted T cells, or PBMCs supplied cDNA or gDNA.

The CDR3 covers 15 residues. Germline loops: CDR1 SGHVS, CDR2 FQNEAQ. The V and J ends lost 5 bases and 6 bases, in that order; junction bases with no gene match: 6. The method was immunoSEQ multiplex PCR; TCRdb's version includes in-frame clones alone and lacks a portion of them. The repertoire holds over 200,000 clones, with over 85% as singletons. This TCR was recovered from a young woman with acute COVID-19. The gene calls are TRBV7-8 and TRBJ2-1; 11 bases match TRBD2. The sample was PBMCs or T cells enriched from blood (not recorded which). The CDR3 region is CASSVGTSGFNEQFF. CDR3 coding DNA: TGTGCCAGCAGCGTCGGGACTAGCGGATTCAATGAGCAGTTCTTC. The complete variable domain, with remaining parts taken from reference TRBV7-8 and TRBJ2-1, reads GAGVSQSPRYKVAKRGQDVALRCDPISGHVSLFWYQQALGQGPEFLTYFQNEAQLDKSGLPSDRFFAERPEGSVSTLKIQRTQQEDSAVYLCASSVGTSGFNEQFFGPGTRLTVL.